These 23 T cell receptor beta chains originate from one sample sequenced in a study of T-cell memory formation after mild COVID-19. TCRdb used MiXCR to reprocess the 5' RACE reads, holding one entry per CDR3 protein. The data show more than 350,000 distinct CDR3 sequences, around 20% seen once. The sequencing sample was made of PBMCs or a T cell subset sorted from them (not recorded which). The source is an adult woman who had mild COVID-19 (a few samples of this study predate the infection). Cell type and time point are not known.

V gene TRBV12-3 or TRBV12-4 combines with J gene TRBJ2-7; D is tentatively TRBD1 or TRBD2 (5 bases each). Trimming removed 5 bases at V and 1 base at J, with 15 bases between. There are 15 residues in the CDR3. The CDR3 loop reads CASSRDPWGSYEQYF. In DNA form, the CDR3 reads TGTGCCAGCAGTCGGGACCCTTGGGGTTCCTACGAGCAGTACTTC.

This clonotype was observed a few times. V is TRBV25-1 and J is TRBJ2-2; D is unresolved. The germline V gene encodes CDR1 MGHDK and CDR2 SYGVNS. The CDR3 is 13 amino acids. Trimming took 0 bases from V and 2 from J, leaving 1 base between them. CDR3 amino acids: CASSEYNTGELFF. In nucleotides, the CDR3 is TGTGCCAGCAGTGAATACAACACCGGGGAGCTGTTTTTT.

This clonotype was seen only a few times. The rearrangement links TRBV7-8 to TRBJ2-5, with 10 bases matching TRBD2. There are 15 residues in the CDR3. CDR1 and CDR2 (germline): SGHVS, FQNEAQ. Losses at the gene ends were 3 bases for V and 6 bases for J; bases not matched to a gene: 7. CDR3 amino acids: CASSFQRGGGQTQYF. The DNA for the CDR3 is TGTGCCAGCAGCTTTCAGCGGGGGGGCGGGCAGACCCAGTACTTC.

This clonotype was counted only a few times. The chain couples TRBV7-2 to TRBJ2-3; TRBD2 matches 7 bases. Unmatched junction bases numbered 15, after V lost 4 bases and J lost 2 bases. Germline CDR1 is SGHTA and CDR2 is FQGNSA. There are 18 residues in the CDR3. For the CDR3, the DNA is TGTGCCAGCAGCTCGAAGGGGAGGGTTACTGAATACACAGATACGCAGTATTTT. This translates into CASSSKGRVTEYTDTQYF.

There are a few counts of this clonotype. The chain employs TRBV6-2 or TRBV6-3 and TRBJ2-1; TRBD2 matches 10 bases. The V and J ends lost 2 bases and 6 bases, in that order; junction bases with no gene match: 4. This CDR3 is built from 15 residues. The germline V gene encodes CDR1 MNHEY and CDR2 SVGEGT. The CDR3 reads CASSYGTSVINEQFF. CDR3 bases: TGTGCCAGCAGTTACGGGACTAGCGTGATCAATGAGCAGTTCTTC.

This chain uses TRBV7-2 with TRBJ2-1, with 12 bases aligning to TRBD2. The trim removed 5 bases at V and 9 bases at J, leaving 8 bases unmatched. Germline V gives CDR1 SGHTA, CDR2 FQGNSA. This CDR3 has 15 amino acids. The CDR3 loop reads CASSRRTSGNFEQFF. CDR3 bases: TGTGCCAGCAGCCGCAGGACTAGCGGGAATTTTGAGCAGTTCTTC.

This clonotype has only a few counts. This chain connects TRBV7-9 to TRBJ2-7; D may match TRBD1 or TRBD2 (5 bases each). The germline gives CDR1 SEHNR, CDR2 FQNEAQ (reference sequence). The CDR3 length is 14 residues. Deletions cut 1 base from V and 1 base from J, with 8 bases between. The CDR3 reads CASSLVGDSYEQYF. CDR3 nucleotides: TGTGCCAGCAGCTTAGTGGGGGATTCCTACGAGCAGTACTTC.

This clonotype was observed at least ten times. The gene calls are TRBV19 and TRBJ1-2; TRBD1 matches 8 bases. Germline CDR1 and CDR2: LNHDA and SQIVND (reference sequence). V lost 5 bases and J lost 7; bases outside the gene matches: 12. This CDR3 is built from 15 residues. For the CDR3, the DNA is TGTGCCAGTAGTGACAGGACAGGGACCATCCTTGGCTACACCTTC. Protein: CASSDRTGTILGYTF.

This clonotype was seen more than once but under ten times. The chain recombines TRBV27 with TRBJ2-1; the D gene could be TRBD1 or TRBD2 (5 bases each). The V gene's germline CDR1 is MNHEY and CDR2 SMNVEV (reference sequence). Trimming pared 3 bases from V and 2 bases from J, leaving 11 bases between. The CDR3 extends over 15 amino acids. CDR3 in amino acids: CASSLNRGTYNEQFF. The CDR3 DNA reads TGTGCCAGCAGTTTGAACCGGGGCACCTACAATGAGCAGTTCTTC.

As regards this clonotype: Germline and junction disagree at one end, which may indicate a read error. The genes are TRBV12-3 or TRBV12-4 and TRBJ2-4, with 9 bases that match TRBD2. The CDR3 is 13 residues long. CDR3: CASLESPAGGQAF. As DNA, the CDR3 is TGTGCCAGCTTGGAATCCCCAGCGGGGGGCCAAGCCTTC.

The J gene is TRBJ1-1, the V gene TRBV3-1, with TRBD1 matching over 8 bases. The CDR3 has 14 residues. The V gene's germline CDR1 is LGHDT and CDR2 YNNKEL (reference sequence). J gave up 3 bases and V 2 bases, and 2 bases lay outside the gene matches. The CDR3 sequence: CASSQRDRYTEAFF. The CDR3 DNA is TGTGCCAGCAGCCAAAGGGACAGGTACACTGAAGCTTTCTTT.

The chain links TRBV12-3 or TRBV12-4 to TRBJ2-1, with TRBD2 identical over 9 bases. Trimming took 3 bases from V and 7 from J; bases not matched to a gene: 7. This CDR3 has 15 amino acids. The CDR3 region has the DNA TGTGCCAGCAGTTTTAGGCGGGGGGGCCTTAATGAGCAGTTCTTC. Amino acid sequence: CASSFRRGGLNEQFF.

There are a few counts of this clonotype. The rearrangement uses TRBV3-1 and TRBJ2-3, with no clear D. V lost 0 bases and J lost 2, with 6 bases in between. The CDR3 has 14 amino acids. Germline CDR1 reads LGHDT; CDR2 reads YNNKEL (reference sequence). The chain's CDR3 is CASSQDPDTDTQYF. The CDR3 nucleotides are TGTGCCAGCAGCCAAGATCCGGACACAGATACGCAGTATTTT.

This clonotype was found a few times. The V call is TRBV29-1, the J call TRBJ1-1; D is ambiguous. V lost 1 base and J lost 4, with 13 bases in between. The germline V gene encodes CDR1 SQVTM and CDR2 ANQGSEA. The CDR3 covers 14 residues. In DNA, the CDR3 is TGCAGCGTTGAAGGGAGTGACATACCCACTGAAGCTTTCTTT. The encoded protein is CSVEGSDIPTEAFF.

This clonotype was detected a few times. The CDR3 DNA sequence: TGCAGCGCTTCCGTTTCGGAGGTGGGGCAGTATTTT. It specifies CSASVSEVGQYF. This sequence joins TRBV29-1 and TRBJ2-3; tentative D call: TRBD2 (5 bases). Trimming removed 7 bases at V and 11 bases at J, with 19 bases between. CDR1 and CDR2 from the germline V gene are SQVTM and ANQGSEA. There are 12 residues in the CDR3.

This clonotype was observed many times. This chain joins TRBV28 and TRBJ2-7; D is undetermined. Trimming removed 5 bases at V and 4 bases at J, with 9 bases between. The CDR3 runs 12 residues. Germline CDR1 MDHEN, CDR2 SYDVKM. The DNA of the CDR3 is TGTGCCAGCAGTCTAACTCGGTACGAGCAGTACTTC. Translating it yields CASSLTRYEQYF. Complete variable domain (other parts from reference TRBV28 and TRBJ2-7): DVKVTQSSRYLVKRTGEKVFLECVQDMDHENMFWYRQDPGLGLRLIYFSYDVKMKEKGDIPEGYSVSREKKERFSLILESASTNQTSMYLCASSLTRYEQYFGPGTRLTVT.

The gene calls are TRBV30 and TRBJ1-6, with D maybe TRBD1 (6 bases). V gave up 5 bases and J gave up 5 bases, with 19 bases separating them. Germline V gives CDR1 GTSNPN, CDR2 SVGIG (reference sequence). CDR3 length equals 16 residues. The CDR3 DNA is TGTGCCTGGTCGCGAGGGGGGTTCGTCGATAATTCACCCCTCCACTTT. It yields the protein CAWSRGGFVDNSPLHF.

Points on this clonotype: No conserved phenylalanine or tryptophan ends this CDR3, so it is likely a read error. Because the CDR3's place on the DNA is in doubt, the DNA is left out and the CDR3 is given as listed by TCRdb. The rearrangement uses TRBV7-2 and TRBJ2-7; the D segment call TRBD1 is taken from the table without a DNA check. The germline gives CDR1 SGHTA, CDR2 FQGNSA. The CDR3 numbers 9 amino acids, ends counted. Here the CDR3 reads CASSFYPLQ.

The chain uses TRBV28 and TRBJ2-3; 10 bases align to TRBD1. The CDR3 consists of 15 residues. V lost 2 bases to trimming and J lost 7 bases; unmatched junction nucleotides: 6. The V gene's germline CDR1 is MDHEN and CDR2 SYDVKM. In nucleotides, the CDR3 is TGTGCCAGCAGTTTAGCTGGGACAGGGGCTTATACGCAGTATTTT. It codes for CASSLAGTGAYTQYF.

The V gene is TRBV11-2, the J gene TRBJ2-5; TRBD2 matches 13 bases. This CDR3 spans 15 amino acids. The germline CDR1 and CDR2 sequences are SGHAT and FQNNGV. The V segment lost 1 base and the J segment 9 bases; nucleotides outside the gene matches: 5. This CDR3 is CASSLGTSGGYSQYF. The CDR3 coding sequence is TGTGCCAGCAGCTTAGGGACTAGCGGGGGATACTCCCAGTACTTC.

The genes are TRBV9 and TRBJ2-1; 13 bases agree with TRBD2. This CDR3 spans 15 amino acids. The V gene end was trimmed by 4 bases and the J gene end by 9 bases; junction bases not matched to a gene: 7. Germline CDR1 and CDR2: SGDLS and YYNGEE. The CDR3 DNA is TGTGCCAGCAGCACACTAGCGGGAGGGATGGCTGAGCAGTTCTTC. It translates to CASSTLAGGMAEQFF. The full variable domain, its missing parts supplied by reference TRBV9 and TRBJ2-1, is DSGVTQTPKHLITATGQRVTLRCSPRSGDLSVYWYQQSLDQGLQFLIQYYNGEERAKGNILERFSAQQFPDLHSELNLSSLELGDSALYFCASSTLAGGMAEQFFGPGTRLTVL.

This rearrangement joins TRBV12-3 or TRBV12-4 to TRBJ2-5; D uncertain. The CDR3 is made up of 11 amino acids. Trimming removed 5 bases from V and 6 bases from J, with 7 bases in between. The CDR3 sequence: CASSLEKTQYF. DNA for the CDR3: TGTGCCAGCAGTCTAGAAAAGACCCAGTACTTC.

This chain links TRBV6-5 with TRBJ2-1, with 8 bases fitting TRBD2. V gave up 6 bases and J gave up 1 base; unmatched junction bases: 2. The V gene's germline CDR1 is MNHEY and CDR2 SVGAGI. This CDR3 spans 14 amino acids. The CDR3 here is CASRIAGSYNEQFF. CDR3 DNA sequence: TGTGCCAGCAGGATAGCGGGATCCTACAATGAGCAGTTCTTC.